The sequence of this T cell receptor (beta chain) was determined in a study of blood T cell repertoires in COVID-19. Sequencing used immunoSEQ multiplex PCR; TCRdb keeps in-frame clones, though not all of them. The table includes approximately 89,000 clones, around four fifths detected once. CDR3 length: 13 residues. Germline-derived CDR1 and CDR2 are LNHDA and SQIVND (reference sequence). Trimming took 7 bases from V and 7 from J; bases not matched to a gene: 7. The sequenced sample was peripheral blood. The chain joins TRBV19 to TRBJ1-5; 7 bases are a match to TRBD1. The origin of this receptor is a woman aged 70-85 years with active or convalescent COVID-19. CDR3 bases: TGTGCCAGTAACGACAGGGATGGGCAGCCCCAGCATTTT. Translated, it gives CASNDRDGQPQHF.